This TCR beta chain was found in a study of T cell responses to AZD1222 COVID-19 vaccine. The CDR3 totals 13 residues. CDR1 is SEHNR, CDR2 FQNEAQ, per germline (reference sequence). V lost 5 bases and J 6 bases, leaving 10 bases between the germline ends. General study points: Donor demographics were predominantly white British with a female majority; clonal diversity may be underestimated. Baseline antibody screening turned up just six seropositive AZD1222 recipients. Scientists sampled the repertoires only once the peak T cell response had passed.

With regard to this clone: Its matching antigen is unknown.

Here immunoSEQ multiplex PCR was the method, and the copy in TCRdb shows in-frame clones only, minus some. The sample shows some 130,000 clones, over 85% of them seen only once. The sample was peripheral blood, taken on day 0 of AZD1222 vaccination. The origin of this receptor is an adult in good health. The V gene is TRBV7-9, the J gene TRBJ2-2; D is unclear. The CDR3 sequence is CASSVESPGELFF. DNA of the CDR3: TGTGCCAGCAGCGTAGAATCACCCGGGGAGCTGTTTTTT.